This TCR beta chain stems from a study of monozygotic twins with inflammatory bowel disease. Collection of an approximately 2.5 ml blood sample took place per donor. A remark on this clonotype: Its specificity is unknown.

Study results and caveats: Researchers were unable to tell different T cell subtypes apart. Backing was not found for a single strong signal or clonotype associated with IBD. Lower sharing of clonotypes with other individuals was seen in IBD patients than in healthy twins. This was most marked in patients showing signs of disease activity.

Each CDR3 protein gets one entry in TCRdb, which reprocessed the 5' RACE reads and gives no DNA. This sample contains hundreds of thousands of distinct CDR3 sequences. There are 13 residues in the CDR3. CDR1 and CDR2 from the germline V gene are KGHSH and LQKENI. J is TRBJ1-2 and V is TRBV18. The source is a human donor with ulcerative colitis or Crohn's disease, or a healthy co-twin of an affected twin (not recorded which). The sample taken for sequencing was blood. CDR3 sequence reads: CASSPNLGDGYTF.